The T cell receptor (beta chain) under discussion was sequenced for a study of blood T cells in healthy people across ages. Study-wide findings and caveats: Observed TCR beta diversity per million T cells went down as age went up. This fall followed a roughly linear course with age.

Trimming removed 3 bases at V and 1 base at J, with 9 bases between. Germline CDR1 reads LGHNA; CDR2 reads YSLEER. There are 15 residues in the CDR3. On this clonotype: Its antigen is unknown.

Those donating, healthy Caucasian individuals from Russia, were aged roughly 6 to 100. Next came a second PCR, run for roughly 6 to 11 cycles, which used a sample-barcoded 5' primer along with a J-beta primer mix. Every individual sample yielded 2.5 million or more paired-end reads (each containing CDR3). TCRdb re-analysed the 5' RACE reads in MiXCR, keeping a single row per CDR3 protein. The data show 1.5 million to 2 million distinct CDR3 sequences, with roughly 50% seen just once and around 2.1% held by the top ten. What was sequenced was blood. This chain connects TRBV4-3 to TRBJ2-2, with D perhaps matching TRBD1 or TRBD2 (5 bases each). The sequence was obtained from a woman aged 35 to 49 in good health. The CDR3 bases are TGCGCCAGCAGCCAGGGGACGGTGAACACCGGGGAGCTGTTTTTT. Amino acid sequence: CASSQGTVNTGELFF.